This TCR beta chain was identified in a study of radiation and T cells in renal cell carcinoma. Study-wide results and caveats: Top tumor clonotypes rose in blood 2 weeks post-radiation, then contracted.

This table comes from immunoSEQ multiplex PCR, and its TCRdb copy is limited to in-frame clones, with some not included. In the table there are about 150,000 clones, about nine tenths of which are singletons. Germline CDR1 is LNHNV and CDR2 is YYDKDF (reference sequence). V was clipped by 4 bases and J by 3 bases, with 31 bases between them. The CDR3 spans 20 residues. Remarks on this clone: As yet, its antigen is unknown.

Time point given: blood 2 weeks post-SBRT. Specified treatment: 15 Gy SBRT to primary tumor, nephrectomy 4 weeks later. The patient's renal cell carcinoma had clear cell pathology. The chain recombines TRBV15 with TRBJ2-7; TRBD1 is a possible D gene (7 bases). This material consisted of blood, taken from a patient whose treatment included radiotherapy and nephrectomy. The sequence derives from a woman aged 45-65 years with renal cell carcinoma. As DNA, the CDR3 is TGTGCCACCAGCAACTCCCTAGGGGGCCTAGCGCCGGGAAAACACTACGAGCAGTACTTC. As protein: CATSNSLGGLAPGKHYEQYF.